Judged by abundance, the clone carrying this T cell receptor (beta chain) is medium-sized. Plating combined about 200,000 CFSE-labeled responder cells with about 200,000 irradiated, violet-dye-labeled stimulator cells. Proliferating responders of the CD3+CD4+ and CD3+CD8+ phenotypes with low CFSE were sorted after the reaction. This sample is part of a study of graft-versus-host responses after intestinal transplantation. Points from the study as a whole: GvH clones surfaced in recipient marrow, some emerging earlier in ileum or blood.

Measured with immunoSEQ multiplex PCR; TCRdb has only the in-frame clones, and not every one. The profile shows around 5,700 clones, under 35% of them singletons. The material sequenced was alloreactive CD4+ T cells from a mixed lymphocyte reaction culture, taken before transplantation. Subset specified: CFSE-low proliferating T cells sorted from roughly six-day pre-transplant mixed lymphocyte reaction (GvH or HvG direction). This TCR was recovered from a human patient who was an organ donor for intestinal transplantation.

The CDR3 bases are TGTGCCATCAGTGATTTCGACTTTCCAGAGACCCAGTACTTC. Protein: CAISDFDFPETQYF. The chain is built from TRBV10-3 and TRBJ2-5; unclear D gene. Germline loops: CDR1 ENHRY, CDR2 SYGVKD. The CDR3 contains 14 residues. Trimming cost V 3 bases and J 4 bases, with 12 bases left between them.